This TCR beta chain was profiled in a study of blood T cell repertoires in COVID-19. Germline V gives CDR1 MGHRA, CDR2 YSYEKL. The CDR3 contains 15 residues. V trimming: 4 bases; J trimming: 7 bases; junction bases outside the gene matches: 3. TCRdb's table, derived via immunoSEQ multiplex PCR, lists solely in-frame clones and lacks some. Counted here are more than 110,000 clones, about 82% occurring once; the ten biggest clones make up around 3%. The receptor's source is a man aged 45-65 years with acute or convalescent COVID-19. Sequenced: peripheral blood. The chain joins TRBV4-1 to TRBJ1-6, with 11 positions matching TRBD1. This chain's CDR3 is CASSRGQGENSPLHF. For the CDR3, the DNA is TGCGCCAGCAGCCGGGGACAGGGGGAGAATTCACCCCTCCACTTT.